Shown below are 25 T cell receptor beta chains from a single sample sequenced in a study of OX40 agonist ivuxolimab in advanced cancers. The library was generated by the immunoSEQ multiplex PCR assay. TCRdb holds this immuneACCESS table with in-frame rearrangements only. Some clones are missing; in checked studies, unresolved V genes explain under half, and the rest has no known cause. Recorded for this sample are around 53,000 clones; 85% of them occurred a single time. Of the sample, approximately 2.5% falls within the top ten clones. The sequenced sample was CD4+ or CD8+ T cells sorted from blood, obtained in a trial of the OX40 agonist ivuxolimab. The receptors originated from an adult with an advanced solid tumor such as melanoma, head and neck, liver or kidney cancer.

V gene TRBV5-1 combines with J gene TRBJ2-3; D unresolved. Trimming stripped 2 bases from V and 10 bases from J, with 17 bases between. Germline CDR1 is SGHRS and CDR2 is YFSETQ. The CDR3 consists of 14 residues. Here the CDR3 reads CASSFRQDLSAQYF. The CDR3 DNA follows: TGCGCCAGCAGCTTCCGACAAGATCTAAGCGCGCAGTATTTT.

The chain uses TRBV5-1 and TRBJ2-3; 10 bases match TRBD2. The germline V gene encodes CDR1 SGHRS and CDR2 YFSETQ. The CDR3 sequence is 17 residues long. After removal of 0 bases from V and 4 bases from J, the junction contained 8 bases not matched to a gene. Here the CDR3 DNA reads TGCGCCAGCAGCTTGGGGTTAATAGCGGGGGGCGCAGATACGCAGTATTTT. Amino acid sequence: CASSLGLIAGGADTQYF.

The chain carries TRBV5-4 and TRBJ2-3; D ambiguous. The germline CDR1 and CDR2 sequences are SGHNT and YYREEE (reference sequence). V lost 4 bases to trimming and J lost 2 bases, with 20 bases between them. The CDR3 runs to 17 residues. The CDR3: CASSTYPPPVLTDTQYF. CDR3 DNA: TGTGCCAGCAGCACCTACCCTCCCCCAGTCCTCACAGATACGCAGTATTTT.

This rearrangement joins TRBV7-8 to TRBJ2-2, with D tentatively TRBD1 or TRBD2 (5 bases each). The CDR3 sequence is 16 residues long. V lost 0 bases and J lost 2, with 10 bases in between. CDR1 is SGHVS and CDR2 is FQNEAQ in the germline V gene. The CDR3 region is CASSLAGTGNTGELFF. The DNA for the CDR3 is TGTGCCAGCAGCTTAGCCGGGACGGGAAACACCGGGGAGCTGTTTTTT.

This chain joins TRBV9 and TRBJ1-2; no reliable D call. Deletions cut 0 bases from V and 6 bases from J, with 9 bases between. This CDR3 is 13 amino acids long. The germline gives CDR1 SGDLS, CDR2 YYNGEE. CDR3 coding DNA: TGTGCCAGCAGCGTAGGGCCTGCGAATGGCTACACCTTC. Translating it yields CASSVGPANGYTF.

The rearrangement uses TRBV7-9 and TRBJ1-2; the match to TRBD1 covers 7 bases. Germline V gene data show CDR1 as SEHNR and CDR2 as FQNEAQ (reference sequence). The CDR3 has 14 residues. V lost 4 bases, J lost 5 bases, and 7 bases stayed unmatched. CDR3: CASSSYRGGYGYTF. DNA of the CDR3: TGTGCCAGCAGCTCATACAGGGGTGGGTATGGCTACACCTTC.

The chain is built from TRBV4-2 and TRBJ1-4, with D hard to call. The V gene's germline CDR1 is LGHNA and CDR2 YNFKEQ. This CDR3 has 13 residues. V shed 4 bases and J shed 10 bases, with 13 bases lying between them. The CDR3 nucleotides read TGTGCCAGCAGCCCCCCTGTGGGGAGAAAACTGTTTTTT. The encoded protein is CASSPPVGRKLFF.

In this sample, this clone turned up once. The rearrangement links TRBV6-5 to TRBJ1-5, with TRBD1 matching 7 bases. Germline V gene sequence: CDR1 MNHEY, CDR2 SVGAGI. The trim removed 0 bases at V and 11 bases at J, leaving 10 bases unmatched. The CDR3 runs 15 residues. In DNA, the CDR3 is TGTGCCAGCAGTTACTCGACAGGGACCACCGGCTCCCAGCATTTT. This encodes CASSYSTGTTGSQHF.

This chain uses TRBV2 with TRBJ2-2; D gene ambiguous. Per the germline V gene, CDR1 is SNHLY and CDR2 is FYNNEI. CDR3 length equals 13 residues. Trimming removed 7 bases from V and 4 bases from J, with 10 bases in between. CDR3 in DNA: TGTGCCAGCAAAGGGTCGGGCACCGGGGAGCTGTTTTTT. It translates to CASKGSGTGELFF.

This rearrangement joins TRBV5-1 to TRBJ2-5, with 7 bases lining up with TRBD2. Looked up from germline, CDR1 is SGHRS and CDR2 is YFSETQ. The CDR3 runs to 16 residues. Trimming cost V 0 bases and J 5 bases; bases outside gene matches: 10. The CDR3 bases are TGCGCCAGCAGCTTGGCTGCGGGCGGGAGACCGGAGACCCAGTACTTC. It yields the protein CASSLAAGGRPETQYF.

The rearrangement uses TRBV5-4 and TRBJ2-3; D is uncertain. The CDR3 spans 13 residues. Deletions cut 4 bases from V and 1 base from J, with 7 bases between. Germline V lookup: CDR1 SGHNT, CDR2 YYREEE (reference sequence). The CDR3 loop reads CASSQDGTDTQYF. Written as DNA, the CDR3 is TGTGCCAGCAGCCAAGATGGCACAGATACGCAGTATTTT.

The CDR3 DNA reads TGTGCCAGCAGTTACAGACAGGCAAACACTGAAGCTTTCTTT. This translates into CASSYRQANTEAFF. The V and J genes are TRBV6-5 and TRBJ1-1; maybe TRBD1 (6 bases). The germline V gene encodes CDR1 MNHEY and CDR2 SVGAGI. This CDR3 is 14 amino acids long. With 2 bases removed from V and 2 bases from J, the gap between germline ends came to 9 bases.

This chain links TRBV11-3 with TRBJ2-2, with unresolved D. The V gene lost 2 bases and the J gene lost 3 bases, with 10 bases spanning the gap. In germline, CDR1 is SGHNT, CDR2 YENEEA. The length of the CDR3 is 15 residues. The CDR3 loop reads CASSLSNSDTGELFF. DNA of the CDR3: TGTGCCAGCAGCTTATCCAACTCCGACACCGGGGAGCTGTTTTTT.

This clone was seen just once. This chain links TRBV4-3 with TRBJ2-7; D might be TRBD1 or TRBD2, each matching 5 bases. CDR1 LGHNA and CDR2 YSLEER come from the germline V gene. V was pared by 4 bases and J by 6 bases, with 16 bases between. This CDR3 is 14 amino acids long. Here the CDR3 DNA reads TGCGCCAGCAGCCGCCACTCTGGGGACCTCGAGCAGTACTTC. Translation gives CASSRHSGDLEQYF.

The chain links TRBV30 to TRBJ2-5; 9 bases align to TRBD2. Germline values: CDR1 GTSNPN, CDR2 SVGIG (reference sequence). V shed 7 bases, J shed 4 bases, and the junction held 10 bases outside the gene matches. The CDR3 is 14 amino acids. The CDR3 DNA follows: TGTGCCTTTGAGGCGGGGGGGGGTAGAGAGACCCAGTACTTC. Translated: CAFEAGGGRETQYF.

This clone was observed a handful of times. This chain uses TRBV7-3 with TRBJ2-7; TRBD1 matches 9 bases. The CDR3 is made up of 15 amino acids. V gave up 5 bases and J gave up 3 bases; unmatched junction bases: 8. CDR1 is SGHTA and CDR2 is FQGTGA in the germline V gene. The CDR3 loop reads CASSPRTGDRYEQYF. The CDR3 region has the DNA TGTGCCAGCAGCCCCCGGACAGGGGACCGCTACGAGCAGTACTTC.

The CDR3 coding sequence is TGTGCCTGGAGTGGACAGAAGTACGAGCAGTACTTC. Its protein is CAWSGQKYEQYF. The V gene is TRBV30, the J gene TRBJ2-7; D is possibly TRBD1 (5 bases). Germline-derived CDR1 and CDR2 are GTSNPN and SVGIG (reference sequence). V was clipped by 1 base and J by 4 bases, with 8 bases between them. This CDR3 has 12 residues. Looking up the rest from reference TRBV30 and TRBJ2-7 gives the full variable domain: SQTIHQWPATLVQPVGSPLSLECTVEGTSNPNLYWYRQAAGRGLQLLFYSVGIGQISSEVPQNLSASRPQDRQFILSSKKLLLSDSGFYLCAWSGQKYEQYFGPGTRLTVT.

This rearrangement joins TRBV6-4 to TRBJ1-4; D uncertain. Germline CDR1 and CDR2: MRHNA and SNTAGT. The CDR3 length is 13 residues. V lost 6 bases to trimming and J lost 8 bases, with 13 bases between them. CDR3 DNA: TGTGCCAGCAGCTTTTCCAACGGGGAAAAACTGTTTTTT. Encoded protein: CASSFSNGEKLFF.

The CDR3 bases are TGTGCCAGCAGTTTATTGGGGGGATCAGACTACGAGCAGTACTTC. Protein sequence: CASSLLGGSDYEQYF. V and J are TRBV27 and TRBJ2-7; tentative D call: TRBD2 (6 bases). V was cut by 1 base and J by 3 bases, with 13 bases left in between. The CDR3 is 15 amino acids. Germline V gene sequence: CDR1 MNHEY, CDR2 SMNVEV (reference sequence).

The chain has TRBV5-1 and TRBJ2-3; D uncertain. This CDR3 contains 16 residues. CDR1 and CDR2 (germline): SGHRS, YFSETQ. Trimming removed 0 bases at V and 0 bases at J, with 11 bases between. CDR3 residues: CASSLAPITSTDTQYF. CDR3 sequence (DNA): TGCGCCAGCAGCTTGGCCCCAATAACTAGCACAGATACGCAGTATTTT.

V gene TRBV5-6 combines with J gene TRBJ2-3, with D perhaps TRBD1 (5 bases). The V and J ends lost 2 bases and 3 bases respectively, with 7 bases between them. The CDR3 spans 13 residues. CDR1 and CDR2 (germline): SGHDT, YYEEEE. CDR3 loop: CASSLRQTDTQYF. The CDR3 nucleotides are TGTGCCAGCAGCTTAAGACAGACAGATACGCAGTATTTT.

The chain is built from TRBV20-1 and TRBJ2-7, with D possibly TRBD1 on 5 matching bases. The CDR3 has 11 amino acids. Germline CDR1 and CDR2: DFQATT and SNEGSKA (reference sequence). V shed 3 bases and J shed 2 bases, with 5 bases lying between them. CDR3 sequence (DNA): TGCAGTGCTAGCAGGGCCTACGAGCAGTACTTC. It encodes CSASRAYEQYF.

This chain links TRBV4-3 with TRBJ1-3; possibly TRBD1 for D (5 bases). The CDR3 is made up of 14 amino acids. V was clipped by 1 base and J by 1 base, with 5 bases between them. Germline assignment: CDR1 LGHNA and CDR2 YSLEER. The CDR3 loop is CASSQAGSGNTIYF. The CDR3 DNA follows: TGCGCCAGCAGCCAAGCAGGGTCTGGAAACACCATATATTTT.

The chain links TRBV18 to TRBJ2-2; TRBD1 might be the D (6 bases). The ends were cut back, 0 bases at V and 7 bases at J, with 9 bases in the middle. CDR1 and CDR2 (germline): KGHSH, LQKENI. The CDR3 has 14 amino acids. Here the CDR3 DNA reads TGTGCCAGCTCACCACCACAGGGAAACGGGGAGCTGTTTTTT. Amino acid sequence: CASSPPQGNGELFF.

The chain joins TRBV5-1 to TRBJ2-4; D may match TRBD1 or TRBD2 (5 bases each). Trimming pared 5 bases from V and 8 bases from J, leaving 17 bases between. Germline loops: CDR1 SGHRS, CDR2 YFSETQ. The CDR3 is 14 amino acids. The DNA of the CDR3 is TGCGCCAGCAGTCAGGGAGCCCCAGAGGACATTCAGTACTTC. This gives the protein CASSQGAPEDIQYF.